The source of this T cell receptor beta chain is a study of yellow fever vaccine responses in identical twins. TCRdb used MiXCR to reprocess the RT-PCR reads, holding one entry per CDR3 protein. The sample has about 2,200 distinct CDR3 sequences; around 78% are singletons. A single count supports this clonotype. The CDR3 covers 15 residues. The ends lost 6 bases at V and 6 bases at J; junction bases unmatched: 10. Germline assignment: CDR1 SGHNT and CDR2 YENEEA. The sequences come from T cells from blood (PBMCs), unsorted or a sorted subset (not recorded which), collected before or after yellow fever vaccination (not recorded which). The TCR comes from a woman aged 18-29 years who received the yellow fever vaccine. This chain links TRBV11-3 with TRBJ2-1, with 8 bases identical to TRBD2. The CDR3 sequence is CASRPTGGPLNEQFF. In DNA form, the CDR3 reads TGTGCCAGCAGACCGACGGGAGGGCCTCTCAATGAGCAGTTCTTC.